This TCR beta chain was sequenced for a study of OX40 agonist ivuxolimab in advanced cancers. Across the whole study: Anti-PD-1, anti-PD-L1 or anti-CTLA-4 therapy given earlier was allowed, and 40% had some.

Findings and limits, study-wide: Researchers report that CD8+ T cells had, on average, more expanded clones than CD4+.

Germline assignment: CDR1 WSHSY and CDR2 SAAADI. V was pared by 2 bases and J by 0 bases, with 10 bases between. The CDR3 covers 15 residues. Details on this clone: What it binds is unknown.

The repertoire was sequenced with immunoSEQ multiplex PCR; TCRdb's copy has only in-frame clones and lacks some. Found here are more than 75,000 clones, roughly 80% of them singletons; the top ten hold 6.6%. Source: CD4+ or CD8+ T cells sorted from blood, taken in a trial of the OX40 agonist ivuxolimab. The V gene is TRBV10-2, the J gene TRBJ1-1; D is perhaps TRBD1 (5 bases). The source of this sequence is an adult with an advanced solid tumor such as melanoma, head and neck, liver or kidney cancer. The CDR3 spells CASSERRGMNTEAFF. For the CDR3, the DNA is TGCGCCAGCAGTGAGAGGCGGGGCATGAACACTGAAGCTTTCTTT.